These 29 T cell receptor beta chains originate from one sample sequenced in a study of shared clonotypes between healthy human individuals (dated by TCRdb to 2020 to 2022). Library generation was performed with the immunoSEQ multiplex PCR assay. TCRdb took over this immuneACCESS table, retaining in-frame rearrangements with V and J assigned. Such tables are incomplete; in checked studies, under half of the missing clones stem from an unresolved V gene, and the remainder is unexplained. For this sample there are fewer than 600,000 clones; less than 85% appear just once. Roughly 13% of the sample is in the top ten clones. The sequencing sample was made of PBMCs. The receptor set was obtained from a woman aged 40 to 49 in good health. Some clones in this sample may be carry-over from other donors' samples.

CDR3 region: CASSLTSSSSYNEQFF. The CDR3, as DNA: TGCGCCAGCAGCTTGACTAGCTCGAGCTCCTACAATGAGCAGTTCTTC. V and J are TRBV5-1 and TRBJ2-1, with a possible D match to TRBD2 (6 bases). The CDR3 is 16 amino acids. In germline, CDR1 is SGHRS, CDR2 YFSETQ. Trimming cost V 1 base and J 0 bases, with 11 bases left between them. The variable domain in full, with the rest retrieved from reference TRBV5-1 and TRBJ2-1, is KAGVTQTPRYLIKTRGQQVTLSCSPISGHRSVSWYQQTPGQGLQFLFEYFSETQRNKGNFPGRFSGRQFSNSRSEMNVSTLELGDSALYLCASSLTSSSSYNEQFFGPGTRLTVL.

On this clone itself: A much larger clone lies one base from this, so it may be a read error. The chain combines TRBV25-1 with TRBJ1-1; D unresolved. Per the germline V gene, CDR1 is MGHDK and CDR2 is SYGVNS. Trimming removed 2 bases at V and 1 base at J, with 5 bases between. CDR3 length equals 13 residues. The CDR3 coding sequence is TGTGCCAGCAGTGAACACCCGAACACTGAAGCTTTCTTT. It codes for CASSEHPNTEAFF.

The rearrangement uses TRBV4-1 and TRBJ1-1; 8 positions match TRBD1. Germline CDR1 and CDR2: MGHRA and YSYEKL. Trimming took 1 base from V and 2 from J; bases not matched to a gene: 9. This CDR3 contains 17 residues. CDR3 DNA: TGCGCCAGCAGCCAAGTTACCGGGACAGGACTCAACACTGAAGCTTTCTTT. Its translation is CASSQVTGTGLNTEAFF.

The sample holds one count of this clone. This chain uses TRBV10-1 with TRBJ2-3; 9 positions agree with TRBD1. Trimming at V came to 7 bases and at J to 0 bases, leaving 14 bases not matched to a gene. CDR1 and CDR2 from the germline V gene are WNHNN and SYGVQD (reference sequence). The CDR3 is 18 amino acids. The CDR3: CASISGTGTRASTDTQYF. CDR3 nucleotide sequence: TGCGCCAGCATCTCCGGGACAGGGACAAGGGCAAGCACAGATACGCAGTATTTT.

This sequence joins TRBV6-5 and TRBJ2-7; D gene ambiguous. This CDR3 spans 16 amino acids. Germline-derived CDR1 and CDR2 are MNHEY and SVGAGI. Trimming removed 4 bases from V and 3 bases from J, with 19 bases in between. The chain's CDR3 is CASSWNGRAANYEQYF. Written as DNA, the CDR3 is TGTGCCAGCAGTTGGAACGGACGGGCAGCAAACTACGAGCAGTACTTC.

The CDR3 coding sequence is TGCAGTGCGAGCAGGGGGCTCGAGCAGTTCTTC. Translation: CSASRGLEQFF. This sequence joins TRBV20-1 and TRBJ2-1, with 8 bases matching TRBD1. V was pared by 6 bases and J by 10 bases, with 5 bases of the junction left unmatched. The germline CDR1 and CDR2 sequences are DFQATT and SNEGSKA (reference sequence). This CDR3 spans 11 amino acids.

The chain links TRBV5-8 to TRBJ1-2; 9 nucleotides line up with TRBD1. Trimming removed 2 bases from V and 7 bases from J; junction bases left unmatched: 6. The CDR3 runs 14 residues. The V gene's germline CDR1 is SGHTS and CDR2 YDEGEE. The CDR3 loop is CASSLNRGLAGYTF. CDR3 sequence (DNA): TGTGCCAGCAGCTTAAACAGGGGGCTGGCTGGCTACACCTTC.

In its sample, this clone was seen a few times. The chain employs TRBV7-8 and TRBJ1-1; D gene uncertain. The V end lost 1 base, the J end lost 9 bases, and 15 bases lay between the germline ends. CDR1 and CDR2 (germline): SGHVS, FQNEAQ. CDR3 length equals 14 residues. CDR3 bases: TGTGCCAGCAGCTTAGGGACGGACGCGAGACAAGCTTTCTTT. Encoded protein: CASSLGTDARQAFF.

CDR3 region: CASSPGQTYNEQFF. The CDR3 DNA is TGTGCCAGTTCCCCGGGACAAACTTACAATGAGCAGTTCTTC. The chain employs TRBV19 and TRBJ2-1, with D tentatively TRBD1 (6 bases). The V end lost 8 bases, the J end lost 4 bases, and 15 bases lay between the germline ends. Germline CDR1 reads LNHDA; CDR2 reads SQIVND (reference sequence). The CDR3 is 14 amino acids.

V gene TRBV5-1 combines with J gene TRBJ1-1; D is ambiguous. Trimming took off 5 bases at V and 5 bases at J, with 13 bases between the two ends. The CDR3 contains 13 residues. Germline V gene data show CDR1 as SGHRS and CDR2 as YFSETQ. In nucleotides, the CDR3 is TGCGCCAGCAGGCCGGGCCTACAGACTGAAGCTTTCTTT. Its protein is CASRPGLQTEAFF.

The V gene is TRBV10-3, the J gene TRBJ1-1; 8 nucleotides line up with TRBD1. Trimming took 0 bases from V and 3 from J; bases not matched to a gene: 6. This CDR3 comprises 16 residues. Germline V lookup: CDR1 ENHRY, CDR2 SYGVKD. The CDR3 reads CAISESGQGMHTEAFF. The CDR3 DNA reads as TGTGCCATCAGTGAGTCTGGACAGGGTATGCACACTGAAGCTTTCTTT.

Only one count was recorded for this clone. The CDR3 region is CASSTTGTTNEKLFF. The CDR3 DNA reads as TGTGCCAGCAGCACTACAGGGACAACTAATGAAAAACTGTTTTTT. The chain couples TRBV5-6 to TRBJ1-4; D may be TRBD1 (6 bases). The CDR3 sequence is 15 residues long. Trimming removed 4 bases at V and 0 bases at J, with 10 bases between. The germline V gene encodes CDR1 SGHDT and CDR2 YYEEEE. Using reference TRBV5-6 and TRBJ1-4 for the parts outside the CDR3, the full variable domain is DAGVTQSPTHLIKTRGQQVTLRCSPKSGHDTVSWYQQALGQGPQFIFQYYEEEERQRGNFPDRFSGHQFPNYSSELNVNALLLGDSALYLCASSTTGTTNEKLFFGSGTQLSVL.

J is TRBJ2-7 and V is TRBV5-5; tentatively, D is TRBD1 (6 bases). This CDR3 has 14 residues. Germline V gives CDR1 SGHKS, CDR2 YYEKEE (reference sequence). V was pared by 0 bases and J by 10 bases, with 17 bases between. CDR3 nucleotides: TGTGCCAGCAGCTTGGCCGCAAATACAGGGCCACAGTACTTC. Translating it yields CASSLAANTGPQYF.

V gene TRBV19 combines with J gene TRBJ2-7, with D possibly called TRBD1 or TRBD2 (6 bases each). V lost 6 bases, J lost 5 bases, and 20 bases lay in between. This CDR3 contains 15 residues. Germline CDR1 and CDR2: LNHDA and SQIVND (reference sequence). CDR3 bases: TGTGCCAGTAGCCAAGGTCCCGGGGGCCTTGACGAGCAGTACTTC. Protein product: CASSQGPGGLDEQYF.

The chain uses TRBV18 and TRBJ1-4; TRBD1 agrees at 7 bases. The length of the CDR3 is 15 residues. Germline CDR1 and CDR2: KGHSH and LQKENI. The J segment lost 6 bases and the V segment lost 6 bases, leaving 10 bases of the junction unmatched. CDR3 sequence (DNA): TGTGCCAGCTCCCCAGGGACAGCCGGATATGAAAAACTGTTTTTT. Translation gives CASSPGTAGYEKLFF. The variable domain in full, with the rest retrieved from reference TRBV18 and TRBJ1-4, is NAGVMQNPRHLVRRRGQEARLRCSPMKGHSHVYWYRQLPEEGLKFMVYLQKENIIDESGMPKERFSAEFPKEGPSILRIQQVVRGDSAAYFCASSPGTAGYEKLFFGSGTQLSVL.

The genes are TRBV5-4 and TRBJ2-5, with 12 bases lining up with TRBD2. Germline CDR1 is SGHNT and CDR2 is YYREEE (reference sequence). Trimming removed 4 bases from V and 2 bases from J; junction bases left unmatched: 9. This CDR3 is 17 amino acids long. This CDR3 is CASSPGTSGREQETQYF. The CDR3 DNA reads TGTGCCAGCAGCCCAGGGACTAGCGGGCGTGAGCAAGAGACCCAGTACTTC.

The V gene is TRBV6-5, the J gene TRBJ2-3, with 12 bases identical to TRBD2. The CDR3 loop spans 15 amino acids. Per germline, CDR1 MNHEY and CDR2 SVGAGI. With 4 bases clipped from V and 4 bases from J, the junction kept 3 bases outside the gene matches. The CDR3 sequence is CASSFSSGRADTQYF. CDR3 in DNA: TGTGCCAGCAGTTTCTCTAGCGGGAGGGCAGATACGCAGTATTTT.

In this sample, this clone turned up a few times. The CDR3 reads CASLAPGNTIYF. CDR3 nucleotide sequence: TGTGCCAGCCTAGCCCCTGGAAACACCATATATTTT. The chain recombines TRBV6-5 with TRBJ1-3; D call uncertain. Trimming took off 8 bases at V and 2 bases at J, with 7 bases between the two ends. Per germline, CDR1 MNHEY and CDR2 SVGAGI. This CDR3 spans 12 amino acids.

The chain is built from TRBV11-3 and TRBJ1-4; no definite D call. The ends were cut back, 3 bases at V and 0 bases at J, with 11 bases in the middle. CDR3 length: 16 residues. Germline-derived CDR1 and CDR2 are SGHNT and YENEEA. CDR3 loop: CASSFAAAATNEKLFF. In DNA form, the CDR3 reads TGTGCCAGCAGCTTTGCTGCGGCCGCAACTAATGAAAAACTGTTTTTT.

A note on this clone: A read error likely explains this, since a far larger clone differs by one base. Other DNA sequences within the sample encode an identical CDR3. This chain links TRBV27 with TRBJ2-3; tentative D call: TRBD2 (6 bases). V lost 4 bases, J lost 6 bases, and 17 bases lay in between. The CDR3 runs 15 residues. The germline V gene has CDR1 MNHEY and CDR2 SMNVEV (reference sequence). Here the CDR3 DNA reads TGTGCCAGCAGTTCCGGGAGTATCCGTACGGATACGCAGTATTTT. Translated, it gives CASSSGSIRTDTQYF.

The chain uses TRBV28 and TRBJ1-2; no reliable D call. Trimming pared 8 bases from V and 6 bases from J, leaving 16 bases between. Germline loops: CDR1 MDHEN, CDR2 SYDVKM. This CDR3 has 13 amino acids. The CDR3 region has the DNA TGTGCCAGCGAATCGCCCGAGAACGATGGCTACACCTTC. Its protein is CASESPENDGYTF.

CDR3: CASRPPGLASREQYF. CDR3 nucleotides: TGTGCCAGCAGGCCCCCGGGACTAGCGTCTCGCGAGCAGTACTTC. V and J are TRBV28 and TRBJ2-7; the match to TRBD2 covers 10 bases. V lost 6 bases, J lost 6 bases, and 11 bases stayed unmatched. Per the germline V gene, CDR1 is MDHEN and CDR2 is SYDVKM. CDR3 length: 15 residues.

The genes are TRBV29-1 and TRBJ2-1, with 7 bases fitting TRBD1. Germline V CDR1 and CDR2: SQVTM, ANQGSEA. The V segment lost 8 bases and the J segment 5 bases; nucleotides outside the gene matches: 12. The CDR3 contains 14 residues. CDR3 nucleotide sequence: TGCAGCCTTTACCCCGGGACAGCGAACAATGAGCAGTTCTTC. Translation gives CSLYPGTANNEQFF.

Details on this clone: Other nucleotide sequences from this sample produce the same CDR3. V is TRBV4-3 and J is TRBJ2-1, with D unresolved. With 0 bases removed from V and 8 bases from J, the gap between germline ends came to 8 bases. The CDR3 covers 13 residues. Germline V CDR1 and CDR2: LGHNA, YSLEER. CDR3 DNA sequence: TGCGCCAGCAGCCAAGATCTAAGGGATGAGCAGTTCTTC. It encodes CASSQDLRDEQFF.

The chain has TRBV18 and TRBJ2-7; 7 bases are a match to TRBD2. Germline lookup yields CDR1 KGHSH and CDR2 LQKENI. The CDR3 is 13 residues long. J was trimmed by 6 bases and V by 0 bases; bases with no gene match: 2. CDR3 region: CASSPPGGGEQYF. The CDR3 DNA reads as TGTGCCAGCTCACCACCGGGCGGGGGCGAGCAGTACTTC.

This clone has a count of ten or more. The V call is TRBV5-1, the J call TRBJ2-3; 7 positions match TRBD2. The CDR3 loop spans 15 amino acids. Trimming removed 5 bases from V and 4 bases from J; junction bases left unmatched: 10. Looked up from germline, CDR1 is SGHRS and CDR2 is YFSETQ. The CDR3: CASRRSGESADTQYF. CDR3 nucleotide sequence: TGCGCCAGCAGACGCAGCGGGGAGTCCGCAGATACGCAGTATTTT.

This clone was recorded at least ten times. The CDR3 reads CASSSPTGANEKLFF. The DNA for the CDR3 is TGTGCCAGCAGTTCCCCGACAGGTGCAAATGAAAAACTGTTTTTT. The chain uses TRBV28 and TRBJ1-4, with a weak D call TRBD1 (6 bases). This CDR3 has 15 residues. Germline lookup yields CDR1 MDHEN and CDR2 SYDVKM. V was shortened by 4 bases and J by 5 bases, with 14 bases between the two germline ends.

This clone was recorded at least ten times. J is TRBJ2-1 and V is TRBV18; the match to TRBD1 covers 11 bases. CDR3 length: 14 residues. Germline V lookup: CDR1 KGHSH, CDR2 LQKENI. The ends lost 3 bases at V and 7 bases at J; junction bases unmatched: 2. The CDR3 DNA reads TGTGCCAGCTCACCCGGGACAGGGGGTAATGAGCAGTTCTTC. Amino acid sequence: CASSPGTGGNEQFF.

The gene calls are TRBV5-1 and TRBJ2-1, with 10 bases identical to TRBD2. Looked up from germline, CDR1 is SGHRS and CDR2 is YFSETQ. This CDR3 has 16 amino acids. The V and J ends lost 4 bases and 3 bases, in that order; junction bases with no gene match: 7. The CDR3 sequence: CASSSTTSGNYNEQFF. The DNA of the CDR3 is TGCGCCAGCAGCAGCACTACTAGCGGGAACTACAATGAGCAGTTCTTC.